This T cell receptor (beta chain) derives from a study of blood T cell repertoires in COVID-19. For the study at large: Samples of COVID-19 (acute and convalescent) were obtained from the United States, Italy and Spain. T cells, B-cell-depleted T cells, or PBMCs provided the cDNA or gDNA that served as material.

Original processing methods: Amplifying reference gene primers gave estimates of nucleated cell counts. Data came from immunoSEQ multiplex PCR; TCRdb stores just in-frame clones and leaves some out. Clone size and the V and J calls come from that table; the DNA yielded D and trimming. Altogether 50,000 to 75,000 clones are present, 65% to 80% being singletons, with the ten largest covering 5.3%. After removal of 5 bases from V and 8 bases from J, the junction contained 7 bases not matched to a gene. The V gene's germline CDR1 is SNHLY and CDR2 FYNNEI. The CDR3 covers 15 residues. The sample comprised peripheral blood. This receptor was taken from a human donor in a cohort sampled during active COVID-19. The rearrangement links TRBV2 to TRBJ1-5, with 12 nucleotides matching TRBD1. The CDR3 reads CASSRDRGPREPQHF. DNA of the CDR3: TGTGCCAGCAGTAGGGACAGGGGGCCGAGGGAGCCCCAGCATTTT.